This entry features one T cell receptor (beta chain) sequence. Its antigen is currently unknown. The data belong to a study of cytomegalovirus exposure and HLA in healthy donors. Study details: Among the roughly 370 genotyped donors, less than 85% were placed in the Caucasian-associated ancestry cluster.

Trimming cost V 5 bases and J 0 bases, with 7 bases left between them. The CDR3 extends over 13 amino acids. Germline CDR1 SGHTA, CDR2 FQGTGA. Overall study findings and caveats: Some TCR beta chains (more than 150 of them) were listed as cytomegalovirus-associated. Reportedly, HLA-A and HLA-B alleles of most subjects were accurately predicted from TCR beta. Across donors, most TCRs were seen rarely, yet some public ones were widespread.

The PCR contained 60 Vbeta and 13 Jbeta primers. Libraries were prepared by immunoSEQ multiplex PCR; TCRdb keeps only in-frame clonotypes and omits some of them. The data hold 65,000 to 100,000 clones, with more than 70% observed a single time. The sequencing input was PBMCs. This receptor was identified in a man aged 40-50 years in good health and CMV-seronegative. The chain couples TRBV7-3 to TRBJ2-5, with D unclear. The CDR3 is CASSPGNQETQYF. The DNA of the CDR3 is TGTGCCAGCAGCCCCGGTAACCAAGAGACCCAGTACTTC.